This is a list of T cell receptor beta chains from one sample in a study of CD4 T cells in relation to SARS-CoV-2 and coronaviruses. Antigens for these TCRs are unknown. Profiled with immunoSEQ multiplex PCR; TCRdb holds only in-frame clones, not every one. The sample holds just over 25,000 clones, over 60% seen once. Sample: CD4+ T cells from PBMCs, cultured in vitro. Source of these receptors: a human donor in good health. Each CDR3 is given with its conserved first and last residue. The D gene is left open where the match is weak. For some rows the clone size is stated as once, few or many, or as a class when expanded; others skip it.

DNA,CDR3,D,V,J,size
TGTGCCAGCAGCTTAAAGGCCGGGACCGGACAGACTAGCACAGATACGCAGTATTTT,CASSLKAGTGQTSTDTQYF,.,TRBV7-9,TRBJ2-3,.
TGTGCTAGTGGTTTGGTACGATGGAATCCGAGCACTGAAGCTTTCTTT,CASGLVRWNPSTEAFF,.,TRBV12-5,TRBJ1-1,.
TGTGCCAGCAGAAGGACGGGCAATCAGCCCCAGCATTTT,CASRRTGNQPQHF,.,TRBV6-5,TRBJ1-5,.
TGTGCCAGCAGCTTAAGTGGCGGGAGTTTAAATACGCAGTATTTT,CASSLSGGSLNTQYF,TRBD2,TRBV7-3,TRBJ2-3,.
TGTGCCAGCAGCCACCAAGACAGGTTCCAAGAGACCCAGTACTTC,CASSHQDRFQETQYF,.,TRBV11-2,TRBJ2-5,.
TGCGCCAGCAGCCGCACGACAGGGGACACTGAAGCTTTCTTT,CASSRTTGDTEAFF,TRBD1,TRBV4-3,TRBJ1-1,.
TGCGCCAGCAGCCACGGCATCGGACAGGCTAACTATGGCTACACCTTC,CASSHGIGQANYGYTF,TRBD1,TRBV4-3,TRBJ1-2,.
TGTGCCAGCTCCGGGGGAAAGGGGACTGAAGCTTTCTTT,CASSGGKGTEAFF,.,TRBV9,TRBJ1-1,.
TGTGCCAGCAGTCAGACACCGCGGAGGGAGCAGTACTTC,CASSQTPRREQYF,.,TRBV12-3/TRBV12-4,TRBJ2-7,few
TGTGCCAGCAGCCTCAGGGGAACACCCCTCCACTTT,CASSLRGTPLHF,.,TRBV7-9,TRBJ1-6,few
TGTGCCAGCAGCTTAGTCGGCACAGATACGCAGTATTTT,CASSLVGTDTQYF,.,TRBV7-9,TRBJ2-3,.
TGTGCCAGCAGCTTATATCACGGGGGGAGCTCCGGGGAGCTGTTTTTT,CASSLYHGGSSGELFF,TRBD2,TRBV7-2,TRBJ2-2,.
TGTGCCAGCAGCTGGAGCAATGAGCAGTTCTTC,CASSWSNEQFF,.,TRBV5-6,TRBJ2-1,.
TGTGCCAGCAGTGACCCAAGACCCTCCGGGGGACTAGGGGCTCTAAGCTCCTACGAGCAGTACTTC,CASSDPRPSGGLGALSSYEQYF,TRBD2,TRBV6-4,TRBJ2-7,.
TGTGCCAGCAGCTTGCGGGCGGGAGTAAGTGAGCAGTTCTTC,CASSLRAGVSEQFF,TRBD2,TRBV6-5,TRBJ2-1,.
TGCAGCGTTGAAGGATACACCTTC,CSVEGYTF,.,TRBV29-1,TRBJ1-2,.
TGCGCCAGCAGCCAAGATTCCCAGGGAGTAGATACGCAGTATTTT,CASSQDSQGVDTQYF,.,TRBV4-3,TRBJ2-3,.
TGTGCCAGCAGCTTGTCGGGGGTCACTGAAGCTTTCTTT,CASSLSGVTEAFF,.,TRBV5-6,TRBJ1-1,.
TGTGCCAGTAGAGAGCGCGGGCGGAATAATGAAAAACTGTTTTTT,CASRERGRNNEKLFF,.,TRBV19,TRBJ1-4,.
TGTGCCAGCAGCTCCGGGGACCACCCCCCTTACGAGCAGTACTTC,CASSSGDHPPYEQYF,.,TRBV5-5,TRBJ2-7,once